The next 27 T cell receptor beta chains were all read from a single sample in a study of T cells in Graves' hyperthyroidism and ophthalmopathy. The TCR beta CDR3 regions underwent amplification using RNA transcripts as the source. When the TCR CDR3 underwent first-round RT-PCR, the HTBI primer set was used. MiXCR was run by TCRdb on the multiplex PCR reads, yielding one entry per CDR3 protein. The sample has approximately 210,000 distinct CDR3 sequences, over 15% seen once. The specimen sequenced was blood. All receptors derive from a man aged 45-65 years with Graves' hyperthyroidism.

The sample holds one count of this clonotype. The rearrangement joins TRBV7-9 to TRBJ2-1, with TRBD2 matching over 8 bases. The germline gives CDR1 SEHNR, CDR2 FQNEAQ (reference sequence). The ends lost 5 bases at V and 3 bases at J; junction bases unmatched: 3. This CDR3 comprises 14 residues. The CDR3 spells CASSGSGSYNEQFF. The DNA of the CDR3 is TGTGCCAGCAGCGGGAGCGGGAGCTACAATGAGCAGTTCTTC.

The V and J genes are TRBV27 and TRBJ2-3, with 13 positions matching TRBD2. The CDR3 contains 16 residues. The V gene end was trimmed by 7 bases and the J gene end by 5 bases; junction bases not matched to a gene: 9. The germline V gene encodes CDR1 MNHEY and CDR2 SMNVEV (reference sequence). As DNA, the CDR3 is TGTGCCAGCACCAGGACTAGCGGGAGTGAGGGAGATACGCAGTATTTT. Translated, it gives CASTRTSGSEGDTQYF.

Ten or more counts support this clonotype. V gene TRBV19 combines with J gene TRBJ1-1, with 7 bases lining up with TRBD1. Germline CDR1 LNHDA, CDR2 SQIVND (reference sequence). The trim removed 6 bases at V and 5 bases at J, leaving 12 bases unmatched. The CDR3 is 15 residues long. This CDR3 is CASREDRESGTEAFF. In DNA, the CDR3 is TGTGCCAGTAGAGAAGACAGGGAATCAGGAACTGAAGCTTTCTTT.

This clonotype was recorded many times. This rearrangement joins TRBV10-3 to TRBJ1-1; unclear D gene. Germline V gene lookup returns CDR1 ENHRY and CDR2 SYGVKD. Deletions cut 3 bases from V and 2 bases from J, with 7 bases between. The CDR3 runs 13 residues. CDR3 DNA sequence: TGTGCCATCAGTGAACGAGGCAACACTGAAGCTTTCTTT. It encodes CAISERGNTEAFF.

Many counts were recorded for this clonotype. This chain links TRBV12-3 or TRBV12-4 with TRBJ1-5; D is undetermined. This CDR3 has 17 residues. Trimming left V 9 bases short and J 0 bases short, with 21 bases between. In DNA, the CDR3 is TGTGCCAGTTGTTTTTCCCTGGGAGGGAATAGCAATCAGCCCCAGCATTTT. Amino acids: CASCFSLGGNSNQPQHF.

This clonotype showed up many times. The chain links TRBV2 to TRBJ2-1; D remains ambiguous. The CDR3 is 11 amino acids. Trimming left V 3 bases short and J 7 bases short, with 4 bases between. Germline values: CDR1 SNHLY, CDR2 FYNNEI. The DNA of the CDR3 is TGTGCCAGCAGTGACGTAAATGAGCAGTTCTTC. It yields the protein CASSDVNEQFF.

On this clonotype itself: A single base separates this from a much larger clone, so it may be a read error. CDR3 in DNA: TGTGCCAGCAGGCAGGGGGCCTACGGGCAGTACTTC. Translated, it gives CASRQGAYGQYF. The chain combines TRBV28 with TRBJ2-7; TRBD1 matches at 8 bases. The germline V gene has CDR1 MDHEN and CDR2 SYDVKM. The CDR3 extends over 12 amino acids. Combining the CDR3 with reference TRBV28 and TRBJ2-7 gives the whole variable domain DVKVTQSSRYLVKRTGEKVFLECVQDMDHENMFWYRQDPGLGLRLIYFSYDVKMKEKGDIPEGYSVSREKKERFSLILESASTNQTSMYLCASRQGAYGQYFGPGTRLTVT.

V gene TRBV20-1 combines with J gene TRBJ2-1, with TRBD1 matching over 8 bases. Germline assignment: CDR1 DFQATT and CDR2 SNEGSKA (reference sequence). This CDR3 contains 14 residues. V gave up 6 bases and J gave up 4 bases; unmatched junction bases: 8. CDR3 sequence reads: CSARTGGGYNEQFF. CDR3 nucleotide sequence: TGCAGTGCAAGAACAGGGGGAGGATACAATGAGCAGTTCTTC.

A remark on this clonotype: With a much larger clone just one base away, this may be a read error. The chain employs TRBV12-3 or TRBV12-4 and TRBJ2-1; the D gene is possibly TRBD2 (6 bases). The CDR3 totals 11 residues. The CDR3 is CVSTLRGAQFF. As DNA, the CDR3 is TGTGTCAGCACCTTGCGCGGGGCCCAGTTCTTC.

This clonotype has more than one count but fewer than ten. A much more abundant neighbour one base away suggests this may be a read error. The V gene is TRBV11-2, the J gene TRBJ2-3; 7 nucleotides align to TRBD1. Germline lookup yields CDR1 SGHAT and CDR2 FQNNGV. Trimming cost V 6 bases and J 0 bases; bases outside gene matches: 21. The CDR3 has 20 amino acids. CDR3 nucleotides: TGTGCCAGCAGGAAATCGTACCACCGGGACAGCGAAACTAGCACAGATACGCAGTATTTT. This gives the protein CASRKSYHRDSETSTDTQYF.

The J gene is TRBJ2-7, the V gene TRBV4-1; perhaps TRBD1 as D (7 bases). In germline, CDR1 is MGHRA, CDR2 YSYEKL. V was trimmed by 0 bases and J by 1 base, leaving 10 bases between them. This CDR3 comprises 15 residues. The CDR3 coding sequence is TGCGCCAGCAGCCAAGATGCAGGGGGGTCCTACGAGCAGTACTTC. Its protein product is CASSQDAGGSYEQYF.

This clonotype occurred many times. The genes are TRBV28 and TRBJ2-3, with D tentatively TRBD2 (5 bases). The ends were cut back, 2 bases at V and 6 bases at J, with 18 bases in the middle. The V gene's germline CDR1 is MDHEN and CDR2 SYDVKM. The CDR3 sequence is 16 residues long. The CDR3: CASSLDNGLEADTQYF. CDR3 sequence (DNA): TGTGCCAGCAGTTTAGATAACGGACTCGAAGCGGATACGCAGTATTTT.

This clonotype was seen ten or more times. The CDR3 sequence is CAISERGQGQGEQYF. In nucleotides, the CDR3 is TGTGCCATCAGTGAGAGAGGACAGGGCCAGGGCGAGCAGTACTTC. The chain recombines TRBV10-3 with TRBJ2-7; 8 bases are shared with TRBD1. Germline V gene sequence: CDR1 ENHRY, CDR2 SYGVKD. Losses at the gene ends were 2 bases for V and 6 bases for J; bases not matched to a gene: 9. The CDR3 is 15 amino acids.

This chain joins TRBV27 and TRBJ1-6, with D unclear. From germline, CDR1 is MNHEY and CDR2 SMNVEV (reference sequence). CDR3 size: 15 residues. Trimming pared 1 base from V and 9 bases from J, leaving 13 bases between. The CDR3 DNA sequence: TGTGCCAGCAGTTTATACGGTAACGGCGGTTCACCCCTCCACTTT. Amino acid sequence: CASSLYGNGGSPLHF.

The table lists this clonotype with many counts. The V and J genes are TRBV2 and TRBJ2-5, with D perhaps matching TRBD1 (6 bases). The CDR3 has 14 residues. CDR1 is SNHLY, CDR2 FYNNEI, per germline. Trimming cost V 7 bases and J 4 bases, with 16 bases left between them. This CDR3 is CASTYTGLGETQYF. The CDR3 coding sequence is TGTGCCAGCACCTACACAGGGCTGGGAGAGACCCAGTACTTC.

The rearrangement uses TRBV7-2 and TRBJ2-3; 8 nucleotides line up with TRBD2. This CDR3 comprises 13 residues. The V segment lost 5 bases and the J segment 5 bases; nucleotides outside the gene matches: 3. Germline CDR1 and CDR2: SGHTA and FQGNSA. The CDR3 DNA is TGTGCCAGCAGCCACCTAGCGGGAGATACGCAGTATTTT. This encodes CASSHLAGDTQYF. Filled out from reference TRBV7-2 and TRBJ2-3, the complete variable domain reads GAGVSQSPSNKVTEKGKDVELRCDPISGHTALYWYRQSLGQGLEFLIYFQGNSAPDKSGLPSDRFSAERTGGSVSTLTIQRTQQEDSAVYLCASSHLAGDTQYFGPGTRLTVL.

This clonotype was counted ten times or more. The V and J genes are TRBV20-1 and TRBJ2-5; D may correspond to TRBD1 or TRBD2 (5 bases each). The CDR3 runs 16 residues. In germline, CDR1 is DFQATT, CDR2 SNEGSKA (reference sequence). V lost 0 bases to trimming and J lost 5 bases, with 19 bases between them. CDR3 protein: CSARDRFRGRRETQYF. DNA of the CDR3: TGCAGTGCTAGAGATCGTTTTAGGGGAAGGAGGGAGACCCAGTACTTC.

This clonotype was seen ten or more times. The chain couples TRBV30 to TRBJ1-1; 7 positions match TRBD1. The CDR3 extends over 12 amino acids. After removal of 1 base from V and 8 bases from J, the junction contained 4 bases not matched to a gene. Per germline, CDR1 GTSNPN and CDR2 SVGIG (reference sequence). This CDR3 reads CAWSEGAAEAFF. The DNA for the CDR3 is TGTGCCTGGAGTGAGGGGGCCGCGGAAGCTTTCTTT.

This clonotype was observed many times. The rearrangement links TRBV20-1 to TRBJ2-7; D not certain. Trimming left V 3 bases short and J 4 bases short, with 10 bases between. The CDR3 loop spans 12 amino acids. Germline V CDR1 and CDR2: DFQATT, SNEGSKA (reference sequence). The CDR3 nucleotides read TGCAGTGCTAGGTACTTGGGGTACGAGCAGTACTTC. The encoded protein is CSARYLGYEQYF.

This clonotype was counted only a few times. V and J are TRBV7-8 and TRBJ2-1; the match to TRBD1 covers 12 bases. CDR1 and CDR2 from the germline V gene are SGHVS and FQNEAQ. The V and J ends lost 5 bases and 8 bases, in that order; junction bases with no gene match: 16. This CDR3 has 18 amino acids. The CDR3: CASSRDRGLFIKGDEQFF. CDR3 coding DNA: TGTGCCAGCAGCCGGGACAGGGGGCTGTTTATAAAGGGCGATGAGCAGTTCTTC.

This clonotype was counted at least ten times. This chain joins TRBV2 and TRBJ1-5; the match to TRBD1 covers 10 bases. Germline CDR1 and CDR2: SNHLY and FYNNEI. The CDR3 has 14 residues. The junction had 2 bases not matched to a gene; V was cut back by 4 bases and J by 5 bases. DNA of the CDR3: TGTGCCAGCAGTGCGGGACAGGGGCATCAGCCCCAGCATTTT. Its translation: CASSAGQGHQPQHF.

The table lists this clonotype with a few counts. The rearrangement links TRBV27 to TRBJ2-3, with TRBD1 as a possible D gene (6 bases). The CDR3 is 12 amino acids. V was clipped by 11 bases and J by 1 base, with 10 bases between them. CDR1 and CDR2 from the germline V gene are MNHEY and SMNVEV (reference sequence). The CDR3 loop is CAGNRGTDTQYF. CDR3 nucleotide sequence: TGTGCCGGAAACAGGGGCACAGATACGCAGTATTTT.

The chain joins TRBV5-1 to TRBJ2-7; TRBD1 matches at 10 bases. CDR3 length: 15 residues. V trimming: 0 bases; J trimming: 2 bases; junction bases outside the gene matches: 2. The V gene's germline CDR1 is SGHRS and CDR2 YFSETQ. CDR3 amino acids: CASSLVGQGAYEQYF. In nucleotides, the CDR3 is TGCGCCAGCAGCTTGGTAGGACAGGGGGCCTACGAGCAGTACTTC.

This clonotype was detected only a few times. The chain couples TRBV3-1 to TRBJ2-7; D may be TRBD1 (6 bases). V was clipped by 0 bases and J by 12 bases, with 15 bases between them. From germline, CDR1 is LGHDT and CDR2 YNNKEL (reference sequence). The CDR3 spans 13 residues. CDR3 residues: CASSQDGSWGLYF. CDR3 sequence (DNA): TGTGCCAGCAGCCAAGACGGCTCTTGGGGGCTGTACTTC.

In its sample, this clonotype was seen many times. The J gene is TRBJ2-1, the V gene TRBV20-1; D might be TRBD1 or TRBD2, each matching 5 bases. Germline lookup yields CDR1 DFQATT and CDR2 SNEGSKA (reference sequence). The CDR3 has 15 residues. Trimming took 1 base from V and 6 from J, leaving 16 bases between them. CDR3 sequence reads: CSARVGAVSSNEQFF. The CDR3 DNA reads TGCAGTGCTAGAGTCGGGGCGGTCTCAAGCAATGAGCAGTTCTTC.

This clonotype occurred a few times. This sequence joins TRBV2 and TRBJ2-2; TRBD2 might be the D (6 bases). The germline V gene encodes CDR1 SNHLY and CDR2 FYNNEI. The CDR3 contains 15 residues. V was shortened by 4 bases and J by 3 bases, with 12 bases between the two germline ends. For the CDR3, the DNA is TGTGCCAGCAGTGGGGACTTCACGGACACCGGGGAGCTGTTTTTT. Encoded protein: CASSGDFTDTGELFF.

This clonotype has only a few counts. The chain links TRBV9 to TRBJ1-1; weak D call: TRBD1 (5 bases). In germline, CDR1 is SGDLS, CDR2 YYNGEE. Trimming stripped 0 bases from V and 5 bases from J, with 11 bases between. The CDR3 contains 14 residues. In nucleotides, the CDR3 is TGTGCCAGCAGCGTAGCTGGGGGGGGGACTGAAGCTTTCTTT. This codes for CASSVAGGGTEAFF.